These 22 T cell receptor beta chains share one sample of origin, sequenced in a study of T cell responses to AZD1222 COVID-19 vaccine. Measured with immunoSEQ multiplex PCR; TCRdb has only the in-frame clones, and not every one. The repertoire holds 90,000 to 120,000 clones, roughly 87% seen once, with roughly 5% in the top ten. Sample: peripheral blood, taken 28 days after the second AZD1222 dose. These receptors came from an adult who received the AZD1222 COVID-19 vaccine.

This clone was found a few times. The V call is TRBV7-9, the J call TRBJ1-6; TRBD1 matches at 7 bases. The CDR3 contains 14 residues. V lost 4 bases and J lost 8; bases outside the gene matches: 5. Germline CDR1 and CDR2: SEHNR and FQNEAQ (reference sequence). The CDR3 loop is CASSSQGVDSPLHF. CDR3 DNA: TGTGCCAGCAGCTCGCAGGGGGTGGATTCACCCCTCCACTTT.

This clone occurred a few times. The chain joins TRBV28 to TRBJ1-3; 8 nucleotides align to TRBD1. This CDR3 is built from 15 residues. Unmatched junction bases numbered 9, after V lost 6 bases and J lost 5 bases. From germline, CDR1 is MDHEN and CDR2 SYDVKM. The CDR3 region has the DNA TGTGCCAGCAGCCTAGGACAGGGAGGTAGAAACACCATATATTTT. Translation: CASSLGQGGRNTIYF.

V is TRBV6-2 or TRBV6-3 and J is TRBJ1-5; D may be TRBD1 (6 bases). This CDR3 spans 15 amino acids. Trimming removed 6 bases at V and 3 bases at J, with 15 bases between. Germline V lookup: CDR1 MNHEY, CDR2 SVGEGT. Written as DNA, the CDR3 is TGTGCCAGCAGCCCTCGCAGGGGACCCAATCAGCCCCAGCATTTT. Translation gives CASSPRRGPNQPQHF.

The chain has TRBV9 and TRBJ1-1; D may be TRBD1 (5 bases). V lost 4 bases to trimming and J lost 0 bases, with 13 bases between them. The CDR3 is 15 residues long. Germline CDR1 and CDR2: SGDLS and YYNGEE. The CDR3 DNA sequence: TGTGCCAGCAGCCCCCCCCCGGGGGTGAACACTGAAGCTTTCTTT. It encodes CASSPPPGVNTEAFF.

The rearrangement joins TRBV9 to TRBJ1-6; D call uncertain. CDR1 is SGDLS and CDR2 is YYNGEE in the germline V gene. Deletions cut 0 bases from V and 5 bases from J, with 9 bases between. The CDR3 spans 15 residues. The CDR3 DNA follows: TGTGCCAGCAGCGTAGGGGCCGCACATAATTCACCCCTCCACTTT. It is translated as CASSVGAAHNSPLHF.

The sample holds one count of this clone. The rearrangement joins TRBV29-1 to TRBJ1-1; D may be TRBD1 (6 bases). CDR3 size: 12 residues. The germline gives CDR1 SQVTM, CDR2 ANQGSEA. V was clipped by 7 bases and J by 0 bases, with 9 bases between them. This chain's CDR3 is CSGGQLNTEAFF. CDR3 in DNA: TGCAGCGGTGGACAGTTGAACACTGAAGCTTTCTTT.

This clone was recorded only once. The chain employs TRBV18 and TRBJ2-3, with D hard to call. The CDR3 contains 13 residues. Per the germline V gene, CDR1 is KGHSH and CDR2 is LQKENI. Deletions cut 8 bases from V and 2 bases from J, with 11 bases between. Here the CDR3 DNA reads TGTGCCAGCGGTTGGCAGAACACAGATACGCAGTATTTT. It yields the protein CASGWQNTDTQYF.

CDR3 nucleotides: TGTGCCAGCAGCGCCGGGACAGTTGCAACTAATGAAAAACTGTTTTTT. It translates to CASSAGTVATNEKLFF. The rearrangement joins TRBV9 to TRBJ1-4; 7 bases line up with TRBD1. J gave up 0 bases and V 3 bases, and 5 bases lay outside the gene matches. Germline CDR1 reads SGDLS; CDR2 reads YYNGEE. The CDR3 consists of 16 residues. Based on the CDR3 plus reference TRBV9 and TRBJ1-4, the full variable domain is DSGVTQTPKHLITATGQRVTLRCSPRSGDLSVYWYQQSLDQGLQFLIQYYNGEERAKGNILERFSAQQFPDLHSELNLSSLELGDSALYFCASSAGTVATNEKLFFGSGTQLSVL.

This clone has a handful of counts. The chain links TRBV7-2 to TRBJ1-5; 11 bases line up with TRBD1. The germline gives CDR1 SGHTA, CDR2 FQGNSA. Trimming at V came to 2 bases and at J to 7 bases, leaving 10 bases not matched to a gene. This CDR3 is 17 amino acids long. The CDR3 DNA reads TGTGCCAGCAGCTTATGGCCCCCGGGACAGGGGGAACAGCCCCAGCATTTT. Amino acid sequence: CASSLWPPGQGEQPQHF.

The CDR3 loop reads CASSHPDHNQPQHF. CDR3 DNA sequence: TGCGCCAGCAGCCATCCTGACCACAATCAGCCCCAGCATTTT. The chain couples TRBV4-1 to TRBJ1-5; unclear D gene. The V gene's germline CDR1 is MGHRA and CDR2 YSYEKL. This CDR3 comprises 14 residues. Trimming shortened V by 3 bases and J by 3 bases, and 9 bases separated the two germline ends.

This clone was found a few times. This chain links TRBV28 with TRBJ2-1, with 11 bases fitting TRBD2. The germline gives CDR1 MDHEN, CDR2 SYDVKM. CDR3 length: 19 amino acids. V was pared by 2 bases and J by 0 bases, with 9 bases of the junction left unmatched. The CDR3 is CASSLTSGGPFHSYNEQFF. The CDR3 DNA reads TGTGCCAGCAGTTTAACTAGCGGGGGTCCCTTCCACTCCTACAATGAGCAGTTCTTC.

The chain employs TRBV18 and TRBJ2-1; 10 bases map to TRBD1. Germline V lookup: CDR1 KGHSH, CDR2 LQKENI. V shed 0 bases, J shed 9 bases, and the junction held 5 bases outside the gene matches. There are 15 residues in the CDR3. CDR3 in DNA: TGTGCCAGCTCACCACCGACAGGGGGCCTCGGTGAGCAGTTCTTC. Protein: CASSPPTGGLGEQFF.

This CDR3 reads CASSLRRDSNSPLHF. The DNA for the CDR3 is TGTGCCAGCAGCTTACGCCGGGACAGCAATTCACCCCTCCACTTT. V gene TRBV7-6 combines with J gene TRBJ1-6; 7 bases align to TRBD1. Germline-derived CDR1 and CDR2 are SGHVS and FNYEAQ. CDR3 length equals 15 residues. Losses at the gene ends were 2 bases for V and 7 bases for J; bases not matched to a gene: 5.

This clone was observed a handful of times. This sequence joins TRBV28 and TRBJ1-2, with D tentatively TRBD1 (6 bases). The CDR3 loop spans 14 amino acids. V lost 3 bases and J lost 7, with 15 bases in between. The germline CDR1 and CDR2 sequences are MDHEN and SYDVKM. In nucleotides, the CDR3 is TGTGCCAGCAGTTTTGGGGGCCCTTTAACTGGCTACACCTTC. Protein sequence: CASSFGGPLTGYTF.

This chain uses TRBV5-1 with TRBJ2-7, with unresolved D. Per the germline V gene, CDR1 is SGHRS and CDR2 is YFSETQ. The CDR3 length is 11 residues. The V and J ends lost 3 bases and 6 bases respectively, with 7 bases between them. DNA of the CDR3: TGCGCCAGCAGCTCCGACTTCGAGCAGTACTTC. It translates to CASSSDFEQYF.

This chain links TRBV21-1 with TRBJ1-2; TRBD1 was called by the table and not checked on the DNA. TRBV21-1 is a listed pseudogene. The CDR3 runs 17 residues. Here the CDR3 DNA reads TGTGCCAGCAGCAAAGCACACCGGGTACAGGGGCTCTATGGCTACACCTTC. It yields the protein CASSKAHRVQGLYGYTF.

The genes are TRBV11-3 and TRBJ2-2; the match to TRBD1 covers 8 bases. V was pared by 1 base and J by 3 bases, with 10 bases of the junction left unmatched. The germline CDR1 and CDR2 sequences are SGHNT and YENEEA. The CDR3 is 18 residues long. The CDR3 DNA reads TGTGCCAGCAGCTTAGTTTTGGTCGGGACAGGATACACCGGGGAGCTGTTTTTT. This sequence encodes CASSLVLVGTGYTGELFF.

DNA for the CDR3: TGTGCCAGCAGCTTAGGATCCACTGAAGCTTTCTTT. Amino acids: CASSLGSTEAFF. The V gene is TRBV7-9, the J gene TRBJ1-1; D call uncertain. CDR3 size: 12 residues. V was cut by 1 base and J by 4 bases, with 4 bases left in between. CDR1 and CDR2 from the germline V gene are SEHNR and FQNEAQ (reference sequence).

V gene TRBV11-2 combines with J gene TRBJ2-6; 8 nucleotides line up with TRBD1. Germline assignment: CDR1 SGHAT and CDR2 FQNNGV. Trimming at V came to 2 bases and at J to 2 bases, leaving 5 bases not matched to a gene. This CDR3 spans 17 amino acids. The CDR3 DNA sequence: TGTGCCAGCAGCTTACGACAGGGGATAGCTGGGGCCAACGTCCTGACTTTC. Its translation: CASSLRQGIAGANVLTF.

Regarding this clone: The sample holds other DNA sequences that translate to the same CDR3. CDR3 bases: TGTGCCAGCAGCGTACTAGCGGGGGAAGAGACCCAGTACTTC. This gives the protein CASSVLAGEETQYF. The chain links TRBV9 to TRBJ2-5; 10 bases agree with TRBD2. V dropped 1 base and J dropped 3; count of bases not matched to a gene: 0. The CDR3 has 14 amino acids. Germline V CDR1 and CDR2: SGDLS, YYNGEE.

The V gene is TRBV18, the J gene TRBJ2-1, with 13 bases matching TRBD2. The length of the CDR3 is 15 residues. From germline, CDR1 is KGHSH and CDR2 LQKENI. V lost 1 base and J lost 7; bases outside the gene matches: 1. The CDR3 region has the DNA TGTGCCAGCTCACCACTGACTAGCGGGGGGAATGAGCAGTTCTTC. Encoded protein: CASSPLTSGGNEQFF.

The chain has TRBV5-8 and TRBJ1-3; D unresolved. The CDR3 is 15 amino acids. The ends were cut back, 4 bases at V and 0 bases at J, with 11 bases in the middle. CDR1 and CDR2 (germline): SGHTS, YDEGEE. As DNA, the CDR3 is TGTGCCAGCAGCCTGGGCGACGTCTCTGGAAACACCATATATTTT. Encoded protein: CASSLGDVSGNTIYF.